The T cell receptor (beta chain) under discussion was sequenced for a study of cytomegalovirus exposure and HLA in healthy donors. Concerning this clone: Its matching antigen is unknown.

Study findings and constraints: Investigators reported over 150 TCR beta chains as tied to cytomegalovirus.

The CDR3 is 14 residues long. Unmatched junction bases numbered 2, after V lost 1 base and J lost 7 bases. Per germline, CDR1 SGHTA and CDR2 FQGNSA. The PCR contained 60 Vbeta and 13 Jbeta primers. The assay was immunoSEQ multiplex PCR, and TCRdb's table has in-frame clones only and misses some. The sample records 100,000 to 150,000 clones, around 73% being singletons. Source material: PBMCs. The genes are TRBV7-2 and TRBJ2-4; 9 positions match TRBD1. The source of this sequence is a man in his 60s in good health and CMV-seropositive. The CDR3 sequence: CASSLGGQGNIQYF. CDR3 nucleotide sequence: TGTGCCAGCAGCTTAGGGGGACAGGGCAACATTCAGTACTTC. The full variable domain, in which reference TRBV7-2 and TRBJ2-4 provide the parts outside the CDR3, is GAGVSQSPSNKVTEKGKDVELRCDPISGHTALYWYRQSLGQGLEFLIYFQGNSAPDKSGLPSDRFSAERTGGSVSTLTIQRTQQEDSAVYLCASSLGGQGNIQYFGAGTRLSVL.